The rows below give T cell receptor beta chains drawn from one sample of a study of Graves' ophthalmopathy and Graves' hyperthyroidism. A single record per CDR3 protein comes from TCRdb applying MiXCR to the multiplex PCR reads. In the table there are 650,000 to 900,000 distinct CDR3 sequences, roughly 40% of which are singletons. The sample was peripheral blood. These receptors were collected from an adult man with Graves' ophthalmopathy. Each CDR3 is given with its conserved first and last residue. The D gene is left open where the match is weak. Clone size is stated in some rows and not others, as once, few, many or a class when expanded.

J | size | D | V | DNA | CDR3
TRBJ2-7 | few | . | TRBV29-1 | TGCAGCGTTGAAGAGGCGAAGGGGAGCGAGCAGTACTTC | CSVEEAKGSEQYF
TRBJ2-7 | few | . | TRBV14 | TGTGCCAGCAGCCAAGGGACCCCGGAAAACTACGAGCAGTACTTC | CASSQGTPENYEQYF
TRBJ2-7 | few | TRBD1 | TRBV7-2 | TGTGCCAGCAGCTTAGGCTCGGGACAGCCCTACGAGCAGTACTTC | CASSLGSGQPYEQYF
TRBJ2-7 | . | . | TRBV15 | TGTGCCACCAGCAGAGAGGACAGATCCCTCTTTGAGCAGTACTTC | CATSREDRSLFEQYF
TRBJ2-7 | . | TRBD2 | TRBV2 | TGTGCCAGCAGTGAAGGCGGCGGGAGGGGCTACGAGCAGTACTTC | CASSEGGGRGYEQYF
TRBJ2-7 | . | TRBD2 | TRBV2 | TGTGCCAGCAGTTACTTGGGTCTAGCGGGAGGGTACGAGCAGTACTTC | CASSYLGLAGGYEQYF
TRBJ1-4 | . | . | TRBV5-1 | TGCGCCAGCAGCTCGCGAGTTCTGGGCAGGCTTAATGAAAAACTGTTTTTT | CASSSRVLGRLNEKLFF
TRBJ2-5 | once | TRBD2 | TRBV7-6 | TGCGCCAGCAGCCCCGCTAGCGGGAGGACCCAAGAGACCCAGTACTTC | CASSPASGRTQETQYF
TRBJ1-1 | many | . | TRBV2 | TGTGCCAGCAGTGAACGGGGGACCACTGAAGCTTTCTTT | CASSERGTTEAFF
TRBJ2-5 | . | TRBD2 | TRBV29-1 | TGCAGCAGTTTTAGGGAGGGTGAAGAGACCCAGTACTTC | CSSFREGEETQYF
TRBJ1-1 | few | TRBD1 | TRBV25-1 | TGTGCCAGCAGTGCTAGTGGGACAGTCGGCACTGAAGCTTTCTTT | CASSASGTVGTEAFF
TRBJ2-5 | few | . | TRBV20-1 | TGCAGTGCAAAGCGGGCGCAAGAGACCCAGTACTTC | CSAKRAQETQYF
TRBJ2-7 | many | . | TRBV7-2 | TGTGCCAGCAGCTTAGGAGGCGGGCCCTACGAGCAGTACTTC | CASSLGGGPYEQYF
TRBJ1-4 | many | TRBD1 | TRBV2 | TGTGCCAGCAGCGAGGACAGGGCGGCTGAAAAACTGTTTTTT | CASSEDRAAEKLFF
TRBJ2-7 | few | . | TRBV7-9 | TGTGCCAGCAGCTTTTTTTCCGAGCAGTACTTC | CASSFFSEQYF
TRBJ2-7 | many | . | TRBV29-1 | TGCAGCGTCGGACACTACGAGCAGTACTTC | CSVGHYEQYF
TRBJ2-6 | . | TRBD1 | TRBV10-3 | TGTGCCATCAGTGGACAGGGGTTCTCTGGGGCCAACGTCCTGACTTTC | CAISGQGFSGANVLTF
TRBJ1-1 | . | . | TRBV4-1 | TGCGCCAGCAGCCATATGTCCGGAGCGAACACTGAAGCTTTCTTT | CASSHMSGANTEAFF
TRBJ2-7 | . | TRBD1 | TRBV15 | TGTGCCACCAGCAGGGCCCCCGGGACAGGGGAGCACGAGCAGTACTTC | CATSRAPGTGEHEQYF
TRBJ1-4 | many | . | TRBV9 | TGTGCCAGCAGCGCAATGGTAGGGAGTGAAAAACTGTTTTTT | CASSAMVGSEKLFF
TRBJ1-2 | many | . | TRBV5-8 | TGTGCCAGCAGCAACAGGGACAACTATGGCTACACCTTC | CASSNRDNYGYTF
TRBJ2-7 | few | TRBD2 | TRBV20-1 | TGCAGTGCCCTGGGACTAGCGGGAATATACGAGCAGTACTTC | CSALGLAGIYEQYF
TRBJ1-6 | . | TRBD1 | TRBV5-4 | TGTGCCAGCAGAAAGGACGGGACAGGGAATAATTCACCCCTCCACTTT | CASRKDGTGNNSPLHF
TRBJ2-7 | . | TRBD1 | TRBV9 | TGTGCCAGCAGCGTAGGAGGGACAGGGTTGTACGAGCAGTACTTC | CASSVGGTGLYEQYF
TRBJ2-7 | few | TRBD2 | TRBV7-9 | TGTGCCAGCAGCGTAGAAGCGGGAGGCTTCGCCTACGAGCAGTACTTC | CASSVEAGGFAYEQYF
TRBJ2-7 | . | TRBD1 | TRBV6-1 | TGTGCCAGCACTAGATTCTCCCGGGACAGAGGCTACGAGCAGTACTTC | CASTRFSRDRGYEQYF
TRBJ1-2 | few | . | TRBV7-3 | TGTGCCAGCAGCTTCACAGGCGGTGGCTACACCTTC | CASSFTGGGYTF
TRBJ2-5 | . | . | TRBV12-3/TRBV12-4 | TGTGCCAGCAGTTACAGTGTACAAGAGACCCAGTACTTC | CASSYSVQETQYF
TRBJ1-2 | . | . | TRBV29-1 | TGCAGCGTGGACCCTACTACAGTCCGCTATGGCTACACCTTC | CSVDPTTVRYGYTF
TRBJ2-7 | once | . | TRBV24-1 | TGTGCCACCAGTGATTTAAAGGGATTC | CATSDLKGF
TRBJ1-2 | . | . | TRBV2 | TGTGCCAGCAGTCCCCGGAAAGGGGCGATTAACTATGGCTACACCTTC | CASSPRKGAINYGYTF
TRBJ1-3 | . | . | TRBV7-9 | TGTGCCAGCAGCTTGACGATGGACGGACTCGCCGGAAACACCATATATTTT | CASSLTMDGLAGNTIYF
TRBJ1-6 | . | . | TRBV5-5 | TGTGCCAGCAGCTTGGCGGGTGGGCTCCAGAATTCACCCCTCCACTTT | CASSLAGGLQNSPLHF
TRBJ2-7 | . | TRBD1 | TRBV20-1 | TGCAGTGCTGGCCAAAAAGAGGGGGCGAAGGGATACGAGCAGTACTTC | CSAGQKEGAKGYEQYF
TRBJ2-7 | many | TRBD1 | TRBV29-1 | TGCAGCGTTGTGGGGACAGGGGGGACCGGCGAGCAGTACTTC | CSVVGTGGTGEQYF
TRBJ2-5 | . | TRBD2 | TRBV3-1 | TGTGCCAGCAGCCAAGTCCAGACTAGCGTTAGGGAGACCCAGTACTTC | CASSQVQTSVRETQYF
TRBJ1-5 | many | . | TRBV7-9 | TGTGCCAGCAGTTATGACAGGAACGGGCCCCAGCATTTT | CASSYDRNGPQHF
TRBJ2-7 | . | . | TRBV12-3/TRBV12-4 | TGTGCCAGCAGTTACTCGGCCAGTAACGAGCAGTACTTC | CASSYSASNEQYF
TRBJ1-4 | many | . | TRBV7-9 | TGTGCCAGCAGCACAACGTCCGGGACTTGGGTTGAAGAAAAACTGTTTTTT | CASSTTSGTWVEEKLFF
TRBJ1-1 | many | TRBD1 | TRBV7-2 | TGTGCCAGCAGCTTCAGGGGGCGCACTGAAGCTTTCTTT | CASSFRGRTEAFF
TRBJ2-7 | many | . | TRBV2 | TGTGCCAGCAGCCTAGGTACGCCTAGCGACGAGCAGTACTTC | CASSLGTPSDEQYF